The 10 T cell receptor beta chains below all came from one sample that was sequenced in a study of T cell changes during pregnancy in multiple sclerosis. The table came from immunoSEQ multiplex PCR; TCRdb's copy has only in-frame clones and leaves some out. The sample shows 93,000 or so clones, around 91% of them seen only once. The sample here was peripheral blood, taken after pregnancy. The receptor set was obtained from a female donor with multiple sclerosis, enrolled in a pregnancy study.

The CDR3 loop is CASAAGATDTQYF. Written as DNA, the CDR3 is TGTGCCAGTGCCGCGGGGGCAACCGATACGCAGTATTTT. The rearrangement joins TRBV19 to TRBJ2-3; possibly TRBD2 for D (7 bases). With 8 bases removed from V and 6 bases from J, the gap between germline ends came to 15 bases. Germline V gene lookup returns CDR1 LNHDA and CDR2 SQIVND (reference sequence). The CDR3 runs 13 residues.

The chain couples TRBV5-1 to TRBJ1-2, with 7 bases fitting TRBD1. Germline V lookup: CDR1 SGHRS, CDR2 YFSETQ. This CDR3 has 15 amino acids. V was clipped by 4 bases and J by 8 bases; unmatched bases: 14. The CDR3 DNA is TGCGCCAGCAGCCCCGAGGGGGCGCGGTCGGTGGGCTACACCTTC. Translating gives CASSPEGARSVGYTF.

The rearrangement joins TRBV19 to TRBJ1-1, with TRBD1 matching over 10 bases. Trimming took 0 bases from V and 5 from J; bases not matched to a gene: 6. The CDR3 totals 16 residues. Looked up from germline, CDR1 is LNHDA and CDR2 is SQIVND (reference sequence). The CDR3 loop is CASSIDPDRGLTEAFF. In DNA, the CDR3 is TGTGCCAGTAGTATAGATCCAGACAGGGGGCTTACTGAAGCTTTCTTT. The entire variable domain, with the rest obtained from reference TRBV19 and TRBJ1-1, is as follows: DGGITQSPKYLFRKEGQNVTLSCEQNLNHDAMYWYRQDPGQGLRLIYYSQIVNDFQKGDIAEGYSVSREKKESFPLTVTSAQKNPTAFYLCASSIDPDRGLTEAFFGQGTRLTVV.

The chain joins TRBV7-8 to TRBJ1-2, with D unclear. The length of the CDR3 is 12 residues. Germline V gene data show CDR1 as SGHVS and CDR2 as FQNEAQ. V was trimmed by 4 bases and J by 7 bases, leaving 10 bases between them. CDR3 DNA: TGTGCCAGCAGCTCAGGTTCTGGTGGCTACACCTTC. Its protein is CASSSGSGGYTF.

The V and J genes are TRBV5-4 and TRBJ2-7, with TRBD2 matching 16 bases. Unmatched junction bases numbered 3, after V lost 2 bases and J lost 7 bases. Germline-derived CDR1 and CDR2 are SGHNT and YYREEE (reference sequence). This CDR3 has 15 amino acids. This chain's CDR3 is CASSLGTSGRDEQYF. The DNA of the CDR3 is TGTGCCAGCAGCTTAGGGACTAGCGGGAGGGATGAGCAGTACTTC.

This clone has more than one count but fewer than ten. The rearrangement joins TRBV30 to TRBJ1-1; D unclear. This CDR3 is built from 12 residues. The germline CDR1 and CDR2 sequences are GTSNPN and SVGIG (reference sequence). Deletions cut 4 bases from V and 1 base from J, with 7 bases between. CDR3 coding DNA: TGTGCCTGGACTTACGGGAACACTGAAGCTTTCTTT. As protein: CAWTYGNTEAFF.

The gene calls are TRBV29-1 and TRBJ2-7, with a weak D call TRBD2 (5 bases). This CDR3 has 12 residues. V dropped 7 bases and J dropped 0 bases, with 10 bases sitting between them. Germline-derived CDR1 and CDR2 are SQVTM and ANQGSEA. The CDR3 sequence is CSGTRGSYEQYF. The CDR3 DNA reads as TGCAGCGGAACTCGGGGCTCCTACGAGCAGTACTTC.

The chain combines TRBV27 with TRBJ1-1; 8 bases match TRBD1. CDR3 size: 15 residues. Germline loops: CDR1 MNHEY, CDR2 SMNVEV (reference sequence). With 5 bases clipped from V and 5 bases from J, the junction kept 10 bases outside the gene matches. In DNA form, the CDR3 reads TGTGCCAGCAGTACGACAGGGGCTCTTAGGACTGAAGCTTTCTTT. Amino acids: CASSTTGALRTEAFF.

V is TRBV7-9 and J is TRBJ2-1; no firm D call. V shed 5 bases and J shed 6 bases, with 8 bases lying between them. The CDR3 covers 12 residues. Germline CDR1 is SEHNR and CDR2 is FQNEAQ (reference sequence). The CDR3 here is CASSPSPNEQFF. Here the CDR3 DNA reads TGTGCCAGCAGCCCCTCTCCCAATGAGCAGTTCTTC.

The chain carries TRBV5-4 and TRBJ2-7; 8 bases fit TRBD2. From germline, CDR1 is SGHNT and CDR2 YYREEE (reference sequence). The CDR3 spans 14 residues. Trimming removed 2 bases from V and 6 bases from J; junction bases left unmatched: 7. The CDR3 nucleotides read TGTGCCAGCAGCTTAGGGGCGCGGGAGGTCGAGCAGTACTTC. Its protein product is CASSLGAREVEQYF.